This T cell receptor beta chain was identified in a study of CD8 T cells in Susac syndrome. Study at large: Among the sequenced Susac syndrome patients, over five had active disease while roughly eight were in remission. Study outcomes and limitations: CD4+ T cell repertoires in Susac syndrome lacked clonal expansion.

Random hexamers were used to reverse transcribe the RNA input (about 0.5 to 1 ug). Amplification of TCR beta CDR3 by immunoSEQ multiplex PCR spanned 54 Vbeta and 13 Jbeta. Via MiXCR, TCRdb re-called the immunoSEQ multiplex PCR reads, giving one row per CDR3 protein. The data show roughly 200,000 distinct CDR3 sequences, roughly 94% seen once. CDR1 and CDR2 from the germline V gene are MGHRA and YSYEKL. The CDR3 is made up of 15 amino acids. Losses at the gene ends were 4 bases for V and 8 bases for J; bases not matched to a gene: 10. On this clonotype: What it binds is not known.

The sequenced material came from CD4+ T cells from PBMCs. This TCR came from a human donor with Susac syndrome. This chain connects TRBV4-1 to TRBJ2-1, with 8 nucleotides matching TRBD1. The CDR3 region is CASSPPGQATDEQFF. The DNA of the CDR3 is TGCGCCAGCAGCCCACCGGGACAGGCCACCGATGAGCAGTTCTTC.